The following is a TCR beta chain sequence with its context. The antigen is undetermined. The data belong to a study of cytomegalovirus exposure and HLA in healthy donors. The PCR had 60 Vbeta and 13 Jbeta primers. As handled by the study authors: In a later analysis, of around 83 million unique beta chains, about 11 million appeared in at least two donors. Method: immunoSEQ multiplex PCR; TCRdb's copy keeps in-frame clones and lacks some. Clone size and V and J calls were adopted from that table, with D and trimming inferred from the DNA. Found here are 110,000 or so clones, 82% of them singletons; the top ten hold roughly 1.5%. Study findings and constraints: It was fewer than 200 TCR beta chains that were listed as cytomegalovirus-associated. In vitro data verified a few CMV-associated chains as specific for CMV antigens.

The germline CDR1 and CDR2 sequences are MNHEY and SVGAGI. Deletions cut 6 bases from V and 5 bases from J, with 13 bases between. The CDR3 has 13 amino acids. The material sequenced was PBMCs. The receptor's source is a young woman in good health and CMV-seronegative. The chain carries TRBV6-5 and TRBJ1-1, with a possible D match to TRBD1 (5 bases). CDR3 protein: CASSGRGDTEAFF. The CDR3 DNA is TGTGCCAGCAGCGGGCGGGGCGATACTGAAGCTTTCTTT.